Following are 23 T cell receptor beta chains from one sample sequenced in a study of blood T cell repertoires in COVID-19. Assay: immunoSEQ multiplex PCR; the TCRdb copy retains only in-frame clones and omits some. The table records approximately 170,000 clones, approximately 80% of them present only once. Specimen: PBMCs or T cells enriched from blood (not recorded which). The receptors shown here come from a man between 50 and 59 years old who had recovered from COVID-19.

This sequence joins TRBV12-5 and TRBJ2-1; D possibly corresponds to TRBD1 (5 bases). Deletions cut 1 base from V and 5 bases from J, with 9 bases between. Germline assignment: CDR1 LGHNT and CDR2 FRNRAP. The CDR3 runs 14 residues. The CDR3 DNA sequence: TGTGCTAGTGGTTTGGGGCAGGGTAACAATGAGCAGTTCTTC. Its protein product is CASGLGQGNNEQFF.

The chain recombines TRBV15 with TRBJ2-7; 11 nucleotides line up with TRBD1. CDR3 length equals 13 residues. Germline trimming cut 6 bases from V and 4 bases from J; bases unmatched to any gene: 2. Germline CDR1 reads LNHNV; CDR2 reads YYDKDF (reference sequence). For the CDR3, the DNA is TGTGCCACCAGAGGGACAGGGGGTTACGAGCAGTACTTC. Translation: CATRGTGGYEQYF.

The chain employs TRBV6-5 and TRBJ1-5; the match to TRBD1 covers 9 bases. The CDR3 spans 16 residues. Germline-derived CDR1 and CDR2 are MNHEY and SVGAGI. J lost 0 bases, V lost 2 bases, and 2 bases had no gene match. The CDR3 reads CASSYTGQGSNQPQHF. CDR3 in DNA: TGTGCCAGCAGTTACACGGGACAGGGTAGCAATCAGCCCCAGCATTTT.

The gene calls are TRBV15 and TRBJ2-3; no clear D. V was cut by 0 bases and J by 6 bases, with 10 bases left in between. Germline V CDR1 and CDR2: LNHNV, YYDKDF (reference sequence). The CDR3 length is 14 residues. CDR3 coding DNA: TGTGCCACCAGCAGAGATGGTACCGGTGATACGCAGTATTTT. Residues: CATSRDGTGDTQYF.

The chain links TRBV28 to TRBJ2-2; D possibly corresponds to TRBD2 (6 bases). Trimming pared 6 bases from V and 5 bases from J, leaving 10 bases between. The CDR3 covers 13 residues. Germline lookup yields CDR1 MDHEN and CDR2 SYDVKM. This chain's CDR3 is CASSRRETGELFF. Here the CDR3 DNA reads TGTGCCAGCAGCCGGAGGGAAACCGGGGAGCTGTTTTTT.

The V and J genes are TRBV12-3 or TRBV12-4 and TRBJ2-2, with D unclear. The CDR3 loop spans 13 amino acids. The ends were cut back, 5 bases at V and 6 bases at J, with 10 bases in the middle. The CDR3 here is CASSPNYSGELFF. CDR3 nucleotides: TGTGCCAGCAGTCCAAACTATTCCGGGGAGCTGTTTTTT.

V is TRBV3-1 (or the pseudogene TRBV3-2) and J is TRBJ1-1; D uncertain. The CDR3 is 15 amino acids. V was clipped by 1 base and J by 5 bases, with 14 bases between them. Looked up from germline, CDR1 is LGHDT and CDR2 is YNNKEL (reference sequence). For the CDR3, the DNA is TGTGCCAGCAGCCAAGGGCAGGTCCGGGGTACTGAAGCTTTCTTT. As protein: CASSQGQVRGTEAFF.

Here the CDR3 reads CAWRVTGVWSDSPLHF. The CDR3 DNA follows: TGTGCCTGGAGGGTCACAGGGGTCTGGTCGGATTCACCCCTCCACTTT. V is TRBV30 and J is TRBJ1-6; 7 nucleotides align to TRBD1. After removal of 3 bases from V and 8 bases from J, the junction contained 13 bases not matched to a gene. Germline V gives CDR1 GTSNPN, CDR2 SVGIG (reference sequence). The CDR3 covers 16 residues.

The chain employs TRBV11-1 and TRBJ1-1; TRBD1 is a possible D gene (5 bases). CDR3 length: 14 amino acids. The germline CDR1 and CDR2 sequences are SGHAT and FQDESV (reference sequence). Trimming took 3 bases from V and 7 from J, leaving 15 bases between them. The CDR3 here is CASSLGQGGGEAFF. CDR3 DNA sequence: TGTGCCAGCAGCTTGGGCCAGGGTGGTGGTGAAGCTTTCTTT.

V is TRBV11-2 and J is TRBJ2-3; 9 bases align to TRBD2. CDR1 SGHAT and CDR2 FQNNGV come from the germline V gene. This CDR3 is 15 amino acids long. J gave up 2 bases and V 3 bases, and 3 bases lay outside the gene matches. The CDR3 DNA follows: TGTGCCAGCAGCTTCCTAGCGGGGAACACAGATACGCAGTATTTT. Its protein is CASSFLAGNTDTQYF.

The chain joins TRBV11-2 to TRBJ2-2, with a possible D match to TRBD1 (6 bases). The CDR3 runs to 15 residues. V was cut by 0 bases and J by 4 bases, with 9 bases left in between. Germline V gene sequence: CDR1 SGHAT, CDR2 FQNNGV. CDR3 nucleotide sequence: TGTGCCAGCAGCTTAGAGGGGGCGGGCACCGGGGAGCTGTTTTTT. It translates to CASSLEGAGTGELFF.

This clone was counted once. This rearrangement joins TRBV6-1 to TRBJ1-6, with D hard to call. Germline V gene data show CDR1 as MNHNS and CDR2 as SASEGT. V lost 1 base and J 10 bases, leaving 32 bases between the germline ends. This CDR3 is built from 21 residues. In DNA form, the CDR3 reads TGTGCCAGCAGTGAAGTAGCGACAAGGATACCTTACAGCCAGTTTACCTCACCCCTCCACTTT. The encoded protein is CASSEVATRIPYSQFTSPLHF.

CDR3 DNA sequence: TGTGCCAGCAGTGCGGGGATGACAGGGTGGAATTCACCCCTCCACTTT. Translating it yields CASSAGMTGWNSPLHF. The chain uses TRBV2 and TRBJ1-6; 7 bases agree with TRBD1. Germline CDR1 reads SNHLY; CDR2 reads FYNNEI. The V and J ends lost 4 bases and 7 bases, in that order; junction bases with no gene match: 10. The CDR3 is made up of 16 amino acids.

The chain combines TRBV18 with TRBJ1-2, with 9 bases lining up with TRBD1. The CDR3 spans 14 residues. J lost 8 bases, V lost 3 bases, and 7 bases had no gene match. Germline CDR1 KGHSH, CDR2 LQKENI. CDR3 amino acids: CASSPKGQGLGYTF. The CDR3 coding sequence is TGTGCCAGCTCACCGAAGGGACAGGGATTAGGCTACACCTTC.

The chain employs TRBV5-1 and TRBJ1-1; 7 bases are a match to TRBD1. Germline CDR1 SGHRS, CDR2 YFSETQ. The junction had 12 bases not matched to a gene; V was cut back by 7 bases and J by 6 bases. The CDR3 consists of 14 residues. CDR3 bases: TGCGCCAGCTCCCGGGAAGGGGGCACCCCTGAAGCTTTCTTT. Translation: CASSREGGTPEAFF. The complete variable domain, with remaining parts taken from reference TRBV5-1 and TRBJ1-1, reads KAGVTQTPRYLIKTRGQQVTLSCSPISGHRSVSWYQQTPGQGLQFLFEYFSETQRNKGNFPGRFSGRQFSNSRSEMNVSTLELGDSALYLCASSREGGTPEAFFGQGTRLTVV.

The CDR3 DNA reads TGTGCCAGCAGCCTACTAGCGGGGAGCACAGATACGCAGTATTTT. Its translation is CASSLLAGSTDTQYF. The V gene is TRBV11-1, the J gene TRBJ2-3; 10 bases line up with TRBD2. This CDR3 is built from 15 residues. V was clipped by 5 bases and J by 0 bases; unmatched bases: 2. Germline V gene data show CDR1 as SGHAT and CDR2 as FQDESV (reference sequence).

The CDR3 sequence is CASSERTAFNEKLFF. The CDR3 bases are TGTGCCAGCAGCGAGAGGACAGCTTTTAATGAAAAACTGTTTTTT. The genes are TRBV4-2 and TRBJ1-4, with D perhaps TRBD1 (6 bases). Germline loops: CDR1 LGHNA, CDR2 YNFKEQ. The CDR3 totals 15 residues. V lost 5 bases and J 4 bases, leaving 14 bases between the germline ends.

The chain combines TRBV7-9 with TRBJ2-3; 12 bases match TRBD2. Trimming removed 4 bases from V and 1 base from J; junction bases left unmatched: 3. The CDR3 is made up of 16 amino acids. Germline V CDR1 and CDR2: SEHNR, FQNEAQ (reference sequence). For the CDR3, the DNA is TGTGCCAGCAGCTCTAGCGGGGGGGCCGGCACAGATACGCAGTATTTT. Translated: CASSSSGGAGTDTQYF.

The V and J genes are TRBV18 and TRBJ1-5; D is possibly TRBD1 (5 bases). Deletions cut 2 bases from V and 0 bases from J, with 8 bases between. This CDR3 is 15 amino acids long. Per the germline V gene, CDR1 is KGHSH and CDR2 is LQKENI. For the CDR3, the DNA is TGTGCCAGCTCACCATACGGACATAGCAATCAGCCCCAGCATTTT. Amino acid sequence: CASSPYGHSNQPQHF.

V is TRBV5-1 and J is TRBJ2-7; a weak D match, TRBD1 (6 bases). The CDR3 covers 15 residues. Germline V gene lookup returns CDR1 SGHRS and CDR2 YFSETQ. V lost 1 base and J 0 bases, leaving 11 bases between the germline ends. The CDR3 here is CASSLFTGFSYEQYF. CDR3 nucleotides: TGCGCCAGCAGCTTGTTTACAGGGTTCTCCTACGAGCAGTACTTC.

This rearrangement joins TRBV4-2 to TRBJ2-3, with D perhaps TRBD2 (7 bases). This CDR3 region has 16 residues. Trimming shortened V by 2 bases and J by 2 bases, and 14 bases separated the two germline ends. Germline V gene sequence: CDR1 LGHNA, CDR2 YNFKEQ. CDR3 amino acids: CASSQRTGGPTDTQYF. CDR3 DNA sequence: TGTGCCAGCAGCCAACGTACCGGGGGGCCCACAGATACGCAGTATTTT.

The chain recombines TRBV7-2 with TRBJ1-1; 12 bases are shared with TRBD1. CDR3 size: 14 residues. Germline CDR1 is SGHTA and CDR2 is FQGNSA. The junction had 0 bases not matched to a gene; V was cut back by 4 bases and J by 3 bases. The CDR3 protein is CASSWDRGHTEAFF. As DNA, the CDR3 is TGTGCCAGCAGCTGGGACAGGGGGCACACTGAAGCTTTCTTT.

The rearrangement links TRBV5-6 to TRBJ1-2, with TRBD1 as a possible D gene (5 bases). The CDR3 totals 14 residues. Trimming pared 3 bases from V and 4 bases from J, leaving 13 bases between. Germline V gene sequence: CDR1 SGHDT, CDR2 YYEEEE. The CDR3 protein is CASSSSGEPYGYTF. In DNA form, the CDR3 reads TGTGCCAGCAGCTCGTCGGGGGAGCCCTATGGCTACACCTTC.